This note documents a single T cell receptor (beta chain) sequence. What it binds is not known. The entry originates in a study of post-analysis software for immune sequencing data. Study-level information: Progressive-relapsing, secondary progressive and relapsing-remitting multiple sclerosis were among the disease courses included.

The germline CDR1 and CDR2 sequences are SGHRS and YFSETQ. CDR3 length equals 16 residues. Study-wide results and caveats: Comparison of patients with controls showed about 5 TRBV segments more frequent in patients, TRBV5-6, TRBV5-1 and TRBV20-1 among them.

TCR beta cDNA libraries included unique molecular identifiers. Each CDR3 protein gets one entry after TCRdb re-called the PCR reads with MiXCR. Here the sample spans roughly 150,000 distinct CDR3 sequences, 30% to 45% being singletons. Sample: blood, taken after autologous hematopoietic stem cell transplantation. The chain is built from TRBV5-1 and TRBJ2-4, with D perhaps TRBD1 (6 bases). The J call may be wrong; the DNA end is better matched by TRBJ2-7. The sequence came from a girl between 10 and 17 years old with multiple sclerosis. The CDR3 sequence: CASSLGPGQITSEQYF. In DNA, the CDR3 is TGCGCCAGCAGCTTGGGGCCGGGACAAATAACCTCCGAGCAGTACTTC.